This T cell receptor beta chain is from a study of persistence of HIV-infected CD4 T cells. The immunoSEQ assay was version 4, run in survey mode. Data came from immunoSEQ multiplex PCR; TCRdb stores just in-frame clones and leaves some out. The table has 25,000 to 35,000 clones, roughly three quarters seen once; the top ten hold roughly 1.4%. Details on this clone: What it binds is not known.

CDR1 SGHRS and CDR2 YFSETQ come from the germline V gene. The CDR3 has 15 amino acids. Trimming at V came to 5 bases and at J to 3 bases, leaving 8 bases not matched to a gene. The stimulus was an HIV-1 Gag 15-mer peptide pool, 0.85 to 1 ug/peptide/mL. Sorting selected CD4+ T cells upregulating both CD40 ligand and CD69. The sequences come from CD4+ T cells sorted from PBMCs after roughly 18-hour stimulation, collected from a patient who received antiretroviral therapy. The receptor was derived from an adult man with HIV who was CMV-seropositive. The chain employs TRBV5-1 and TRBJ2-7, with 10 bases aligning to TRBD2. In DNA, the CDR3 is TGCGCCAGCAGACTCGGGACTAGCGACTTCTACGAGCAGTACTTC. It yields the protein CASRLGTSDFYEQYF.